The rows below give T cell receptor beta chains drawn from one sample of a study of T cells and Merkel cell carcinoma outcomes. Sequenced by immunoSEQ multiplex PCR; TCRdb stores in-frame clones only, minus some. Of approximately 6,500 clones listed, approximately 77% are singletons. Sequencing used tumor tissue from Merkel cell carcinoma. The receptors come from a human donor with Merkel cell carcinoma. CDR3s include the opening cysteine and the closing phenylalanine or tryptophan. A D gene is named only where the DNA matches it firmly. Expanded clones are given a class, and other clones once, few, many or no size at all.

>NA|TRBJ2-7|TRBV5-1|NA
TGCGCCAGCAGCTTGTCAGCGAGCTCCTACGAGCAGTACTTC
CASSLSASSYEQYF
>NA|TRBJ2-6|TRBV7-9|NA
TGTGCCACCGAGGGGGCTGGGGCCAACGTCCTGACTTTC
CATEGAGANVLTF
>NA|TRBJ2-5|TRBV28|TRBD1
TGTGCCAGCAGTTCTCCCGCCGGGACAGGGGGCTGGCAGACCCAGTACTTC
CASSSPAGTGGWQTQYF
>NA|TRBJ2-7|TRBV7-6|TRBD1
TGTGCCAGCAGCTTAAGACAGGGGGCCTACGAGCAGTACTTC
CASSLRQGAYEQYF
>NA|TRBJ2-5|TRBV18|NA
TGTGCCAGCTCACCCGGGCGGCAAAAGACCCAGTACTTC
CASSPGRQKTQYF
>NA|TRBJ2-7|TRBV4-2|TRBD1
TGTGCCAGCAGCCAAGAGGACAGGGGCTACGAGCAGTACTTC
CASSQEDRGYEQYF
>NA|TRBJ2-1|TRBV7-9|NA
TGTGCCAGCAGCTTAGGACGTCTAAGCTCCTACAATGAGCAGTTCTTC
CASSLGRLSSYNEQFF
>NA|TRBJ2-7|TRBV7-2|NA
TGTGCCAGCAGCTTATCTTGGAGAGCGGTCTCCTACGAGCAGTACTTC
CASSLSWRAVSYEQYF
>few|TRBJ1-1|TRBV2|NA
TGTGCCAGCAAACGGGACATGAACACTGAAGCTTTCTTT
CASKRDMNTEAFF
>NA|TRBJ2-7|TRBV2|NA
TGTGCCAGCAGTATGGGACTCCCGGGGGAGCAGTACTTC
CASSMGLPGEQYF
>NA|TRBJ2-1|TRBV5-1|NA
TGCGCCAGCAGCTTAGGAGGGATATACAATGAGCAGTTCTTC
CASSLGGIYNEQFF
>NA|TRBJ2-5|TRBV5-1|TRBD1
TGCGCCAGCAGCCCCGGACAGGGGCCCCAAGAGACCCAGTACTTC
CASSPGQGPQETQYF
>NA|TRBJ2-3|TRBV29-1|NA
TGCAGCGTCCGTTCTAGCACAGATACGCAGTATTTT
CSVRSSTDTQYF
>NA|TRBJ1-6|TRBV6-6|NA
TGTGCCAGCAGTTACGAACCATATAATTCACCCCTCCACTTT
CASSYEPYNSPLHF
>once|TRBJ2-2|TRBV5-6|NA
TGTGCCAGCAGCTTGTGGCAGATGAACACCGGGGAGCTGTTTTTT
CASSLWQMNTGELFF
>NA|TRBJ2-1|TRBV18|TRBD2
TGTGCCAGCTCACCATTGTCTAGCGGGATAGGCGAGCAGTTCTTC
CASSPLSSGIGEQFF
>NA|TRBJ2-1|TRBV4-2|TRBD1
TGTGCCAGCAGCCAAGATGGGACAGGGTACTACAATGAGCAGTTCTTC
CASSQDGTGYYNEQFF
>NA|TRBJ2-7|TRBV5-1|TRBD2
TGCGCCAGCAGCTTGGGGGGGGTAGCGGGAGGGATCTACGAGCAGTACTTC
CASSLGGVAGGIYEQYF